This T cell receptor (beta chain) was found in a study of blood T cell repertoires in COVID-19. Study in general: PBMCs, B-cell-depleted T cells, or T cells provided the cDNA or gDNA that made up the material.

This CDR3 has 13 amino acids. The V gene lost 5 bases and the J gene lost 6 bases, with 10 bases spanning the gap. Germline V gene lookup returns CDR1 KGHDR and CDR2 SFDVKD. Profiled with immunoSEQ multiplex PCR; TCRdb holds only in-frame clones, not every one. The sample contains about 300,000 clones, more than 70% of which appear only once. The receptor comes from a woman aged 50 to 60 with acute or convalescent COVID-19. Sequencing used peripheral blood. The chain combines TRBV24-1 with TRBJ1-5, with a weak D call TRBD1 (5 bases). The CDR3 reads CATSAGGGQPQHF. The CDR3 nucleotides read TGTGCCACCAGTGCCGGGGGTGGTCAGCCCCAGCATTTT.